The source of this TCR beta chain is a study of T cell responses to AZD1222 COVID-19 vaccine. Study-level findings and limits: Spike-specific TCR breadth and depth were elevated following two AZD1222 doses. Mostly white British, mostly female donors; authors suggested clonal diversity may be underestimated.

About this clone itself: Antigen specificity is unknown.

The CDR3 sequence is 14 residues long. Profiling relied on immunoSEQ multiplex PCR, and the TCRdb table lists in-frame clones only, not all of them. Of 150,000 or so clones listed, about 87% were seen once; the top ten hold about 16%. This receptor was taken from an adult in good health. The rearrangement links TRBV5-3 to TRBJ2-4; TRBD1 matches 10 bases. TRBV5-3 has ORF status, its function being uncertain. Source: peripheral blood, taken on day 0 of AZD1222 vaccination. CDR3 sequence: CANPGQGTKNIQYF. The CDR3 coding sequence is TGTGCTAATCCGGGACAGGGGACCAAAAACATTCAGTACTTC.